This T cell receptor beta chain was recovered during a study of blood T cell repertoires in COVID-19 (TCRdb year 2020). Regarding the research as a whole: For ImmuneRACE Cohort 3, a participant was defined as recovered based on two consecutive negative NP/OP PCR tests, clearance by a healthcare professional, or resolution of symptoms. The samples were drawn from two sources: the first 160 participants of the ongoing ImmuneRACE study, and 1,000 to 1,500 subjects contributed by 6 global collaborators. Where available, HLA class I and class II types were obtained from metadata supplied by the sample provider rather than from assay-based typing. Nearly every sample came with metadata listing a de-identified subject ID, COVID-19 status, age in years and sex. A freely available public database, intended as a resource for researchers studying the immune response to SARS-CoV-2, is where the repertoires were released. The collaborator samples originated in the United States, Italy and Spain and spanned the acute and convalescent phases of COVID-19. The prospective study material was composed of cDNA or gDNA derived from T cells, B-cell-depleted T cells, or PBMCs. Subjects who had been exposed to COVID-19, were actively infected with it, or had recovered from it provided the deeply sampled blood TCRbeta repertoires that made up the dataset.

Participants in the prospective study were enrolled through a virtual design, were aged about 18 to 100 years, and lived in roughly 24 United States geographic areas. To assign participants to cohorts, the prospective study relied on clinical history that participants themselves reported in a screening survey and a study questionnaire. In the prospective study, whole blood, serum and a nasopharyngeal or oropharyngeal swab were collected from each participant by mobile phlebotomists. Over a roughly 2-month period, participants in the prospective study had the option of providing additional blood draws and questionnaires. Prospective study blood samples were shipped either frozen or at room temperature before DNA extraction. As encoded in the germline V gene (reference sequence), CDR1 is MNHEY while CDR2 is SMNVEV. V and J are trimmed by 3 bases and 10 bases, and the gene matches miss 11 bases of the junction. Measured from the cysteine to the phenylalanine, the CDR3 is 14 residues long. The sequence is cut down to CDR3 DNA, 42 bases in frame from base 1.

The paper's findings and limits, for the study overall: Clinical and demographic metadata were provided uncurated, with the amount varying by source and participant.

The immunoSEQ Assay, a bias-controlled multiplex PCR, was used to amplify TCRbeta CDR3 regions from genomic DNA. The published analysis was carried out like this. The number of nucleated cells in each sample was estimated by amplification of reference gene primers within the assay. To quantify the absolute abundance of each unique TCRbeta CDR3 rearrangement, sequence reads were collapsed and filtered. For each sample, productive Simpson clonality was calculated by taking the square root of Simpson's diversity index across productive rearrangements. The table comes from immuneACCESS by way of TCRdb, which keeps in-frame sequences with V and J called. Part of the clones is missing from these tables; in studies checked, under half for an unresolved V gene and the rest for unknown reasons. D and trimming were read from the DNA, whereas the V and J calls and clone size are those reported in that table. The sample table contains a few hundred thousand clones; only one count was recorded for about 87% of them. The top ten clones comprise around 2% of the sample.

On this clone itself: Its antigen has not been determined. Nothing much larger sits one base from this clone, and base qualities are not available.

The receptor comes from a man aged 40-49 years in a cohort exposed to, infected with or recovered from COVID-19 (not recorded which). Sequencing was carried out using PBMCs or T cells enriched from blood (not recorded which). The sequence links TRBV27 to TRBJ2-7, with 8 bases matching TRBD1. The sequence in DNA is TGTGCCAGCAGTTTGCGGGACAGGAACCGAAAACAGTACTTC. This gives the protein CASSLRDRNRKQYF.